This T cell receptor (beta chain) was documented in a study of T cell responses to AZD1222 COVID-19 vaccine. General study findings and limits: CD4 TCRs linked to vaccination spanned spike, dominating at 160-218 and 743-854. Clonal diversity was possibly underestimated; the donors were predominantly white British and more often female. Without day 14 samples, only post-peak T cell repertoires were studied.

About this clone itself: Its antigen is not identified.

Generated by immunoSEQ multiplex PCR, the TCRdb table keeps only in-frame clones and is missing some. Among about 130,000 clones listed, roughly 87% were seen once. Germline trimming cut 1 base from V and 7 bases from J; bases unmatched to any gene: 9. From germline, CDR1 is SGHVS and CDR2 FQNEAQ. This CDR3 is 16 amino acids long. Specimen: peripheral blood, collected on day 0 of MenACWY control vaccination. The clonotype was recovered from an adult in good health. This chain connects TRBV7-8 to TRBJ1-4; TRBD1 agrees at 7 bases. The CDR3 bases are TGTGCCAGCAGCTTAGGGAGGAGGGGGCGTGGTGAAAAACTGTTTTTT. Encoded protein: CASSLGRRGRGEKLFF.